This T cell receptor (beta chain) comes out of a study of early T cells in non-severe SARS-CoV-2 infection. This clonotype was counted at least ten times. Its target is unknown. MiXCR was run by TCRdb on the 5' RACE reads, yielding one entry per CDR3 protein. The sample lists some 98,000 distinct CDR3 sequences; roughly 15% were seen once. The CDR3 contains 16 residues. The germline gives CDR1 MNHNS, CDR2 SASEGT. The trim removed 0 bases at V and 2 bases at J, leaving 4 bases unmatched. Study observations and caveats: Sequences matched to VDJdb favored anti-spike CD8 responses, while private and CD4 specificities were missed.

V and J are TRBV6-1 and TRBJ2-1, with 7 bases fitting TRBD1. The source of this sequence is an adult who was a healthcare worker with PCR-confirmed SARS-CoV-2 infection or an uninfected control (not recorded which). Sequencing was performed on whole blood. The CDR3 is CASSEATGAPYNEQFF. The CDR3 coding sequence is TGTGCCAGCAGTGAAGCTACAGGGGCCCCCTACAATGAGCAGTTCTTC.